The clone carrying this TCR beta chain has more than one count but fewer than ten. Its cognate antigen is unknown. This entry is derived from a study of blood T cells in healthy people across ages. Study overall: The template switching approach captured approximately one barcoded beta molecule for every two T cells. Study results and caveats: A roughly linear fall in TCR beta diversity per million T cells was seen with increasing age.

Healthy Caucasian individuals from Russia aged about 6 to 95 served as donors. A second PCR of 7 to 11 cycles used a sample-barcoded 5' primer and a J-beta primer mix. The yield of each sample was at least 3 million CDR3-containing paired-end reads. TCRdb re-analysed the 5' RACE reads in MiXCR, keeping a single row per CDR3 protein. The sample contains 600,000 or so distinct CDR3 sequences, under 25% of which appear only once. There are 15 residues in the CDR3. Germline V lookup: CDR1 SGHRS, CDR2 YFSETQ. Trimming pared 0 bases from V and 8 bases from J, leaving 12 bases between. Sequencing was carried out using blood. V usage is TRBV5-1 and J usage is TRBJ1-6; D is undetermined. This clonotype was sampled from a man between 65 and 80 years old in good health. CDR3 DNA sequence: TGCGCCAGCAGCTTGGACAGATGGATGTATTCACCCCTCCACTTT. Protein sequence: CASSLDRWMYSPLHF.